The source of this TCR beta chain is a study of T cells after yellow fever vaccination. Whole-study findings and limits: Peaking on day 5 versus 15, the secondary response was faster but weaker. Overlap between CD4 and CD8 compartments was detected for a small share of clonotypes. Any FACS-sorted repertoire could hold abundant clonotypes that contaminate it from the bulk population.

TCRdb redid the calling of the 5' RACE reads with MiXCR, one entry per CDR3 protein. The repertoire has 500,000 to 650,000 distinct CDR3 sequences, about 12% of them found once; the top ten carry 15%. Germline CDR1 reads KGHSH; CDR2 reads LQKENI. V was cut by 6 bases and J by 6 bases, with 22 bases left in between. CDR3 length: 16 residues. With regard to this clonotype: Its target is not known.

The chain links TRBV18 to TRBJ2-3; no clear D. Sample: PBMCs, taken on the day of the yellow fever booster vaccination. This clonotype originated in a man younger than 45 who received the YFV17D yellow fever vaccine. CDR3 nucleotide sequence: TGTGCCAGCTCCCTAGGACGGACCCCACCCTCGGATACGCAGTATTTT. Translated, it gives CASSLGRTPPSDTQYF.